Following are 12 T cell receptor beta chains from one sample sequenced in a study of blood T cell repertoires in COVID-19. Sequencing was performed with immunoSEQ multiplex PCR; in TCRdb, only in-frame clones are kept and a portion is missing. In the table there are 69,000 or so clones, more than 80% of which are singletons. The material sequenced was peripheral blood. These receptors originate from a man aged 50 to 59 with COVID-19, enrolled during active disease.

A note on this clone: At one of its ends the junction is not consistent with the germline gene, which may arise from a read error. The J gene is TRBJ2-1, the V gene TRBV7-7, with D possibly TRBD2 on 5 matching bases. Per the germline V gene, CDR1 is SSHAT and CDR2 is FNYEAQ (reference sequence). The CDR3 length is 15 residues. CDR3 DNA: TGTGCTAGCAGCTTGTCGCGGGTTTCCTACAATGAGCAGTTCTTC. Its protein product is CASSLSRVSYNEQFF.

This clone was counted a single time. V is TRBV2 and J is TRBJ2-7; 9 bases are shared with TRBD2. CDR1 is SNHLY, CDR2 FYNNEI, per germline. The CDR3 spans 15 residues. Germline trimming cut 3 bases from V and 5 bases from J; bases unmatched to any gene: 8. For the CDR3, the DNA is TGTGCCAGCAGTGATCGAGCGGGGGGCGTCGACGAGCAGTACTTC. It codes for CASSDRAGGVDEQYF. Full variable domain (outside the CDR3, taken from reference TRBV2 and TRBJ2-7): EPEVTQTPSHQVTQMGQEVILRCVPISNHLYFYWYRQILGQKVEFLVSFYNNEISEKSEIFDDQFSVERPDGSNFTLKIRSTKLEDSAMYFCASSDRAGGVDEQYFGPGTRLTVT.

The chain recombines TRBV2 with TRBJ1-5; D gene uncertain. Germline V lookup: CDR1 SNHLY, CDR2 FYNNEI. V was cut by 3 bases and J by 0 bases, with 9 bases left in between. The CDR3 covers 15 residues. Here the CDR3 DNA reads TGTGCCAGCAGTGACCTGGAGAGTAGCAATCAGCCCCAGCATTTT. Its protein product is CASSDLESSNQPQHF.

This chain uses TRBV9 with TRBJ2-1; 7 bases map to TRBD2. V shed 4 bases, J shed 4 bases, and the junction held 8 bases outside the gene matches. The CDR3 contains 15 residues. Germline V gene data show CDR1 as SGDLS and CDR2 as YYNGEE. Here the CDR3 DNA reads TGTGCCAGCAGCCCGAAAGTCGGGGGGTACAATGAGCAGTTCTTC. Protein sequence: CASSPKVGGYNEQFF.

The chain uses TRBV6-4 and TRBJ2-1; a weak D match, TRBD1 (5 bases). Germline V CDR1 and CDR2: MRHNA, SNTAGT. Between the trimmed V and J ends, which lost 2 bases and 4 bases, there was a span of 9 bases. This CDR3 is 14 amino acids long. The DNA for the CDR3 is TGTGCCAGCAGTGACGGGAACAGGTACAATGAGCAGTTCTTC. Amino acids: CASSDGNRYNEQFF.

This chain links TRBV18 with TRBJ2-5; D possibly corresponds to TRBD1 (5 bases). The ends were cut back, 0 bases at V and 2 bases at J, with 10 bases in the middle. In germline, CDR1 is KGHSH, CDR2 LQKENI. CDR3 length: 15 residues. CDR3 protein: CASSPPMAGQETQYF. The CDR3 DNA reads as TGTGCCAGCTCACCACCGATGGCAGGGCAAGAGACCCAGTACTTC.

The V and J genes are TRBV3-1 (or the pseudogene TRBV3-2) and TRBJ1-1, with D perhaps TRBD1 (6 bases). Germline CDR1 and CDR2: LGHDT and YNNKEL (reference sequence). The CDR3 runs to 16 residues. Trimming shortened V by 0 bases and J by 0 bases, and 11 bases separated the two germline ends. Here the CDR3 reads CASSQEGEGVNTEAFF. The CDR3 DNA follows: TGTGCCAGCAGCCAAGAAGGAGAGGGGGTGAACACTGAAGCTTTCTTT.

The V and J genes are TRBV27 and TRBJ1-2, with 8 bases fitting TRBD1. The ends lost 2 bases at V and 9 bases at J; junction bases unmatched: 8. The V gene's germline CDR1 is MNHEY and CDR2 SMNVEV (reference sequence). The CDR3 consists of 14 residues. CDR3 DNA: TGTGCCAGCAGTTTAAGGGGGGCAGGGGGCCGCTACACCTTC. Amino acid sequence: CASSLRGAGGRYTF.

The chain links TRBV25-1 to TRBJ1-2, with D unresolved. Trimming pared 1 base from V and 2 bases from J, leaving 11 bases between. The CDR3 covers 15 residues. The germline V gene has CDR1 MGHDK and CDR2 SYGVNS. CDR3 nucleotide sequence: TGTGCCAGCAGTGAATCGGTTGCCTTCAACTATGGCTACACCTTC. This translates into CASSESVAFNYGYTF.

V gene TRBV5-4 combines with J gene TRBJ2-1; maybe TRBD1 (6 bases). Trimming took 2 bases from V and 5 from J, leaving 17 bases between them. Germline values: CDR1 SGHNT, CDR2 YYREEE (reference sequence). The length of the CDR3 is 16 residues. CDR3 in DNA: TGTGCCAGCAGCTTCCTACTAGGTGGGGGCCACAATGAGCAGTTCTTC. This translates into CASSFLLGGGHNEQFF.

V is TRBV4-3 and J is TRBJ2-3, with 8 bases lining up with TRBD1. Germline values: CDR1 LGHNA, CDR2 YSLEER. The CDR3 consists of 15 residues. V lost 4 bases and J lost 3; bases outside the gene matches: 6. CDR3 coding DNA: TGCGCCAGCAGCCGGGGACAGGTCTCAACAGATACGCAGTATTTT. Protein: CASSRGQVSTDTQYF.

Only a few counts were recorded for this clone. This chain joins TRBV4-3 and TRBJ2-5; a weak D match, TRBD2 (5 bases). Deletions cut 0 bases from V and 4 bases from J, with 12 bases between. The CDR3 runs 15 residues. CDR1 is LGHNA and CDR2 is YSLEER in the germline V gene. This chain's CDR3 is CASSQDRGVGETQYF. CDR3 DNA: TGCGCCAGCAGCCAAGATCGGGGTGTAGGAGAGACCCAGTACTTC.